This T cell receptor (beta chain) comes out of a study of blood T cell repertoires in COVID-19. The CDR3 extends over 15 amino acids. Germline V gene data show CDR1 as SGHVT and CDR2 as SQSDAQ. The V end lost 5 bases, the J end lost 5 bases, and 16 bases lay between the germline ends. Original processing notes: From reference gene primer amplification, estimates of nucleated cell counts were derived. Using immunoSEQ multiplex PCR, the repertoire was profiled, and TCRdb retains in-frame clones only, with some absent. The DNA gave D and trimming, while V, J and clone size come from that table. The sample contains some 150,000 clones, 65% to 80% of which appear only once.

The sequencing sample was made of peripheral blood. This chain connects TRBV7-4 to TRBJ1-5; a possible D gene is TRBD1 (6 bases). This clonotype was obtained from a man between 60 and 70 years old with acute or convalescent COVID-19. The CDR3 region has the DNA TGTGCCAGCAGCCTTGACCCGGGACACGATCAGCCCCAGCATTTT. It encodes CASSLDPGHDQPQHF.